The 7 T cell receptor beta chains presented below share a single source sample, sequenced in a study of response to subunit inactivated influenza vaccine. TCRdb redid the calling of the RT-PCR reads with MiXCR, one entry per CDR3 protein. Of approximately 700,000 distinct CDR3 sequences in the sample, roughly 13% are singletons; the top ten hold 6% to 8%. The specimen comprised PBMCs from blood, sampled roughly 15 days before vaccination. The receptors originated from a man in his fifties or sixties who received an inactivated influenza vaccine.

There are many counts of this clonotype. This rearrangement joins TRBV2 to TRBJ2-2; D gene uncertain. V was clipped by 6 bases and J by 4 bases, with 9 bases between them. CDR3 length: 13 residues. In germline, CDR1 is SNHLY, CDR2 FYNNEI. CDR3 sequence reads: CASSPDRTGELFF. CDR3 coding DNA: TGTGCCAGCAGCCCCGACCGCACCGGGGAGCTGTTTTTT.

This sequence joins TRBV5-1 and TRBJ1-2; no clear D. Germline loops: CDR1 SGHRS, CDR2 YFSETQ. This CDR3 is 15 amino acids long. V was clipped by 0 bases and J by 0 bases, with 9 bases between them. The CDR3: CASSLVRGSNYGYTF. The CDR3 DNA reads as TGCGCCAGCAGCTTGGTTCGTGGGTCTAACTATGGCTACACCTTC.

This clonotype came up once. Just one base apart from a much larger clone, this may be a read error. The V call is TRBV28, the J call TRBJ2-7; no definite D call. The CDR3 consists of 13 residues. V was trimmed by 6 bases and J by 2 bases, leaving 11 bases between them. Germline assignment: CDR1 MDHEN and CDR2 SYDVKM. This CDR3 is CASSRATPYEQYF. The CDR3 coding sequence is TGTGCCAGCAGCCGGGCCACCCCCTACGAGCAGTACTTC.

This clonotype has more than one count but fewer than ten. The chain is built from TRBV7-2 and TRBJ2-3, with D unclear. Deletions cut 5 bases from V and 1 base from J, with 16 bases between. The CDR3 length is 16 residues. CDR1 SGHTA and CDR2 FQGNSA come from the germline V gene. The CDR3 nucleotides read TGTGCCAGCAGCCCTCTAGGAGATGCTGGCACAGATACGCAGTATTTT. Amino acids: CASSPLGDAGTDTQYF.

This clonotype has a handful of counts. The chain combines TRBV2 with TRBJ1-6, with TRBD1 matching over 9 bases. The germline V gene has CDR1 SNHLY and CDR2 FYNNEI. CDR3 length: 13 amino acids. With 6 bases clipped from V and 9 bases from J, the junction kept 3 bases outside the gene matches. The CDR3 coding sequence is TGTGCCAGCAGGGACAGGGGTGTTTCACCCCTCCACTTT. It specifies CASRDRGVSPLHF.

This clonotype came up many times. The genes are TRBV5-1 and TRBJ2-7; no reliable D call. CDR3 length equals 13 residues. Per germline, CDR1 SGHRS and CDR2 YFSETQ. V lost 0 bases and J lost 4, with 8 bases in between. This CDR3 is CASSLEGKYEQYF. In DNA form, the CDR3 reads TGCGCCAGCAGCTTGGAAGGGAAATACGAGCAGTACTTC.

This clonotype has more than one count but fewer than ten. J is TRBJ2-5 and V is TRBV24-1, with D possibly TRBD2 on 6 matching bases. CDR3 size: 16 residues. Germline V gene data show CDR1 as KGHDR and CDR2 as SFDVKD. Between the trimmed V and J ends, which lost 5 bases and 2 bases, there was a span of 17 bases. CDR3 amino acids: CATSAPPGLRQETQYF. The DNA of the CDR3 is TGTGCCACCAGTGCTCCACCGGGACTCCGACAAGAGACCCAGTACTTC.